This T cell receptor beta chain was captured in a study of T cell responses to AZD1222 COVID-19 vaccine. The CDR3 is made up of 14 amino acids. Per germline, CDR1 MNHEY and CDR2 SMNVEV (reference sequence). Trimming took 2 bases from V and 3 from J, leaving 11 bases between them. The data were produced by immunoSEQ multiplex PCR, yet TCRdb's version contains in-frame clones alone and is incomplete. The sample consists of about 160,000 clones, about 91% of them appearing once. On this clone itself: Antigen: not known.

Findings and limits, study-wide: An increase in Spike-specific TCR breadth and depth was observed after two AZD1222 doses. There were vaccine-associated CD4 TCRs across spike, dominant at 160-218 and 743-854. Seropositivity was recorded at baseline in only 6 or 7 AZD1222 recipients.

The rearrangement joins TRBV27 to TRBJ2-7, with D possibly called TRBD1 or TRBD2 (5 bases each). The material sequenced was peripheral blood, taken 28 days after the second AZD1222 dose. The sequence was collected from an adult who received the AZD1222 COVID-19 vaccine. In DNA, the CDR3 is TGTGCCAGCAGTTTAACCGGGGCCCTCTACGAGCAGTACTTC. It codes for CASSLTGALYEQYF.